This record covers a single T cell receptor beta chain. Assay used: immunoSEQ multiplex PCR; TCRdb lists only in-frame clones, some missing. The sample holds 45,000 to 60,000 clones, under 85% seen once. The germline CDR1 and CDR2 sequences are LGHDT and YNNKEL (reference sequence). The CDR3 totals 13 residues. V was shortened by 6 bases and J by 8 bases, with 16 bases between the two germline ends. This entry belongs to a study of blood T cell repertoires in COVID-19. Study summary: Italy, Spain and the United States were the sources of the convalescent and acute COVID-19 samples.

The chain has TRBV3-1 (or the pseudogene TRBV3-2) and TRBJ1-2; no firm D call. The sequence derives from a woman in her fifties or sixties with acute or convalescent COVID-19. The sequenced material came from peripheral blood. The CDR3 sequence: CASRQRGSWGYTF. The CDR3 DNA reads as TGTGCCAGCAGGCAACGGGGATCTTGGGGCTACACCTTC.